The 16 T cell receptor beta chains below all came from one sample that was sequenced in a study of blood T cell repertoires in COVID-19. The protocol was immunoSEQ multiplex PCR, while the TCRdb copy is restricted to in-frame clones and leaves out a portion. The sample has around 160,000 clones, 80% to 90% seen once. Sample: peripheral blood. The source is a man in his sixties with acute or convalescent COVID-19.

The chain couples TRBV25-1 to TRBJ1-2, with a tentative D call TRBD1 (6 bases). The V end lost 8 bases, the J end lost 4 bases, and 20 bases lay between the germline ends. CDR3 length: 15 amino acids. Germline assignment: CDR1 MGHDK and CDR2 SYGVNS. The CDR3 here is CASSLGGSDVYGYTF. The CDR3 DNA reads TGTGCCAGCTCCCTAGGGGGTTCGGACGTCTATGGCTACACCTTC.

V usage is TRBV19 and J usage is TRBJ1-5; no clear D gene. Germline V CDR1 and CDR2: LNHDA, SQIVND (reference sequence). V lost 3 bases to trimming and J lost 3 bases, with 9 bases between them. The CDR3 runs to 14 residues. The CDR3 DNA reads as TGTGCCAGTAGTATTGTGGAGCTCAATCAGCCCCAGCATTTT. Its protein is CASSIVELNQPQHF. Together with reference TRBV19 and TRBJ1-5, the CDR3 gives the full variable domain: DGGITQSPKYLFRKEGQNVTLSCEQNLNHDAMYWYRQDPGQGLRLIYYSQIVNDFQKGDIAEGYSVSREKKESFPLTVTSAQKNPTAFYLCASSIVELNQPQHFGDGTRLSIL.

The chain recombines TRBV5-1 with TRBJ2-1; 11 nucleotides line up with TRBD1. The junction had 12 bases not matched to a gene; V was cut back by 3 bases and J by 10 bases. CDR3 size: 16 residues. Germline assignment: CDR1 SGHRS and CDR2 YFSETQ. CDR3 region: CASSSSGTGGTGEQFF. CDR3 sequence (DNA): TGCGCCAGCAGCTCTTCCGGGACAGGGGGGACGGGGGAGCAGTTCTTC.

The J gene is TRBJ2-1, the V gene TRBV29-1, with D possibly matching TRBD1 (6 bases). From germline, CDR1 is SQVTM and CDR2 ANQGSEA. CDR3 size: 16 residues. V lost 5 bases to trimming and J lost 1 base, with 18 bases between them. CDR3 protein: CSVYYRDTRSYNEQFF. DNA for the CDR3: TGCAGCGTTTACTACCGGGACACCCGTTCCTACAATGAGCAGTTCTTC.

The rearrangement uses TRBV6-5 and TRBJ1-1; no reliable D call. The CDR3 loop spans 13 amino acids. The germline V and J ends were trimmed by 7 bases and 1 base, with 10 bases remaining between them. Per the germline V gene, CDR1 is MNHEY and CDR2 is SVGAGI. The CDR3 reads CASKLTRNTEAFF. CDR3 nucleotide sequence: TGTGCCAGCAAACTGACACGGAACACTGAAGCTTTCTTT.

The chain joins TRBV27 to TRBJ2-7; 11 nucleotides agree with TRBD2. In germline, CDR1 is MNHEY, CDR2 SMNVEV (reference sequence). The V and J ends lost 4 bases and 4 bases, in that order; junction bases with no gene match: 6. The CDR3 totals 15 residues. The CDR3 DNA reads as TGTGCCAGCAGTTCCGAAAGGACTAGCGGGTACGAGCAGTACTTC. Translated: CASSSERTSGYEQYF.

This rearrangement joins TRBV9 to TRBJ1-5, with D possibly matching TRBD1 (5 bases). Trimming took off 0 bases at V and 1 base at J, with 8 bases between the two ends. This CDR3 has 15 amino acids. Germline V gene data show CDR1 as SGDLS and CDR2 as YYNGEE. CDR3 residues: CASSVGRASNQPQHF. CDR3 coding DNA: TGTGCCAGCAGCGTAGGCAGGGCGAGCAATCAGCCCCAGCATTTT.

The genes are TRBV28 and TRBJ1-2; D is unclear. CDR1 and CDR2 from the germline V gene are MDHEN and SYDVKM. The ends were cut back, 3 bases at V and 3 bases at J, with 8 bases in the middle. The CDR3 is 13 amino acids. The CDR3 here is CASSLRRDYGYTF. CDR3 in DNA: TGTGCCAGCAGTTTGCGGAGGGACTATGGCTACACCTTC.

The rearrangement links TRBV7-3 to TRBJ2-2; D possibly corresponds to TRBD2 (6 bases). CDR3 size: 19 residues. V lost 2 bases and J 2 bases, leaving 21 bases between the germline ends. Germline CDR1 is SGHTA and CDR2 is FQGTGA. CDR3 nucleotide sequence: TGTGCCAGCAGCTTAGGACCGGCGGCGGGACCCCTAAACACCGGGGAGCTGTTTTTT. Protein: CASSLGPAAGPLNTGELFF.

The V gene is TRBV5-1, the J gene TRBJ2-2, with 8 bases that match TRBD2. CDR1 is SGHRS and CDR2 is YFSETQ in the germline V gene. V lost 4 bases, J lost 6 bases, and 8 bases stayed unmatched. This CDR3 region has 15 residues. The CDR3 DNA sequence: TGCGCCAGCAGCAAGGGACTAGATATCGCCGGGGAGCTGTTTTTT. This codes for CASSKGLDIAGELFF.

The chain recombines TRBV5-1 with TRBJ2-7; TRBD1 might be the D (7 bases). CDR1 is SGHRS, CDR2 YFSETQ, per germline. Trimming took 2 bases from V and 2 from J, leaving 14 bases between them. The CDR3 runs 15 residues. The CDR3: CASSFQGGRTYEQYF. In nucleotides, the CDR3 is TGCGCCAGCAGCTTTCAGGGGGGTAGAACCTACGAGCAGTACTTC.

Points on this clone: Other DNA sequences in the same sample also yield this CDR3. The chain has TRBV18 and TRBJ2-7; 8 nucleotides line up with TRBD2. Germline CDR1 and CDR2: KGHSH and LQKENI. This CDR3 region has 14 residues. The V and J ends lost 0 bases and 4 bases, in that order; junction bases with no gene match: 2. In DNA form, the CDR3 reads TGTGCCAGCTCACCACCCGGGGGGGCATACGAGCAGTACTTC. Translating gives CASSPPGGAYEQYF. The full variable domain, rest sourced from reference TRBV18 and TRBJ2-7, is NAGVMQNPRHLVRRRGQEARLRCSPMKGHSHVYWYRQLPEEGLKFMVYLQKENIIDESGMPKERFSAEFPKEGPSILRIQQVVRGDSAAYFCASSPPGGAYEQYFGPGTRLTVT.

The chain couples TRBV27 to TRBJ2-1; 9 bases fit TRBD2. The J segment lost 3 bases and the V segment lost 7 bases, leaving 7 bases of the junction unmatched. The CDR3 is made up of 15 amino acids. CDR1 MNHEY and CDR2 SMNVEV come from the germline V gene (reference sequence). CDR3 nucleotide sequence: TGTGCCAGCAATATAGCGGGAGAAGGCTACAATGAGCAGTTCTTC. It yields the protein CASNIAGEGYNEQFF.

There are a few counts of this clone. This chain uses TRBV11-2 with TRBJ1-3; the match to TRBD1 covers 7 bases. CDR3 length: 12 residues. CDR1 is SGHAT, CDR2 FQNNGV, per germline. The ends lost 5 bases at V and 8 bases at J; junction bases unmatched: 3. In DNA form, the CDR3 reads TGTGCCAGCAGCCCCGACAGGGACACCATATATTTT. Translating it yields CASSPDRDTIYF.

This sequence joins TRBV6-5 and TRBJ2-2; 10 bases are a match to TRBD1. The CDR3 runs to 16 residues. J lost 9 bases, V lost 0 bases, and 7 bases had no gene match. Germline-derived CDR1 and CDR2 are MNHEY and SVGAGI. In DNA, the CDR3 is TGTGCCAGCAGTTACTCGGGGACAGGGGAACGCCGGGAGCTGTTTTTT. Translation: CASSYSGTGERRELFF.

This sequence joins TRBV7-3 and TRBJ2-3; D is unclear. Trimming removed 1 base at V and 6 bases at J, with 5 bases between. Germline CDR1 reads SGHTA; CDR2 reads FQGTGA. CDR3 length equals 12 residues. The CDR3: CASSLNQDTQYF. As DNA, the CDR3 is TGTGCCAGCAGCTTAAACCAGGATACGCAGTATTTT.